What follows describes a single T cell receptor (beta chain). Antigen unknown. At one boundary the junction diverges from the germline segment, which might be a read error. This sample is part of a study of neurological immune-mediated disorders. Study-level results: Across subjects, expanded clones had no CDR3 amino acid sequences in common, pointing to private repertoires in all groups.

The CDR3 sequence is 16 residues long. Germline V gene sequence: CDR1 KGHDR, CDR2 SFDVKD. The healthy controls volunteered at a blood bank in Maryland, USA. With 10-nucleotide random UMIs included, cDNA was synthesized by 5'RACE. TCRdb processed the 5' RACE reads anew with MiXCR; each CDR3 protein has one entry. The data contain 50,000 or so distinct CDR3 sequences, roughly 10% of them seen just once; the ten biggest clones take up around 1.9%. Sequencing was carried out using PBMCs. This clonotype was sampled from a man aged 55 to 70 in good health. The chain links TRBV24-1 to TRBJ2-1; 15 nucleotides align to TRBD2. The CDR3 is CANSYSGLAGGNEQFF. The DNA of the CDR3 is TGTGCCAACAGTTATTCGGGACTAGCGGGGGGCAATGAGCAGTTCTTC.